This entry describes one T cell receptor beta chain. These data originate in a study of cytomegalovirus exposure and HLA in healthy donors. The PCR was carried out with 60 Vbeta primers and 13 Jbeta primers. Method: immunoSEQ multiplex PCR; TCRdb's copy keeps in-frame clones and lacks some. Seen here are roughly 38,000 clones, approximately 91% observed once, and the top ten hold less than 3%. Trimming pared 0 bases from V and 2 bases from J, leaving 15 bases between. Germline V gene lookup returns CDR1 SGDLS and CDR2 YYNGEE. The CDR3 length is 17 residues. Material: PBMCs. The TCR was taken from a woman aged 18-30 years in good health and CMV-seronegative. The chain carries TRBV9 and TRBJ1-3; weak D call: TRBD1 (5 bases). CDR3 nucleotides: TGTGCCAGCAGCGTAGGAGGGGCGGGGGAAGCTGGAAACACCATATATTTT. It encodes CASSVGGAGEAGNTIYF.